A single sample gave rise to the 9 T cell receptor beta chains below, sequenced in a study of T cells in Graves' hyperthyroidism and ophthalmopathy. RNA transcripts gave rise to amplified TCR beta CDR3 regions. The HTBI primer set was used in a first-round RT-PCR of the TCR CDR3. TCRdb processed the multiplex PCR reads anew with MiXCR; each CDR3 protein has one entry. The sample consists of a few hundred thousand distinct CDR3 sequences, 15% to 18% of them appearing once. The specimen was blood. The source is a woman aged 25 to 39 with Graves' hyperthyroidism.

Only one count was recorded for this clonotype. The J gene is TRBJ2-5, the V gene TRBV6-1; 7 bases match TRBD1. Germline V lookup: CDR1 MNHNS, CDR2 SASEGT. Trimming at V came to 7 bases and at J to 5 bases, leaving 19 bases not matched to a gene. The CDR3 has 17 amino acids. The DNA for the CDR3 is TGTGCCAGCACCCCCCCCACCAGAGGGGGCCGTGGGGAGACCCAGTACTTC. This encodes CASTPPTRGGRGETQYF.

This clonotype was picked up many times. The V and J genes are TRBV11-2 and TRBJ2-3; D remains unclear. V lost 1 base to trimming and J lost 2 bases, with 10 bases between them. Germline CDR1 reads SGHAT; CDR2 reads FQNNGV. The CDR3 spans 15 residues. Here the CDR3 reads CASSLGPGFTDTQYF. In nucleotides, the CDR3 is TGTGCCAGCAGCTTAGGTCCCGGGTTCACAGATACGCAGTATTTT.

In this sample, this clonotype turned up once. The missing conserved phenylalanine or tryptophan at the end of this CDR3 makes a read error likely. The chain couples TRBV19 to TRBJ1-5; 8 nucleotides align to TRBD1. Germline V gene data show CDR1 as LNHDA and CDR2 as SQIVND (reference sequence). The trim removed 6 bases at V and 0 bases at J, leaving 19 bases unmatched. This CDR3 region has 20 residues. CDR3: CASSKVFVDRAVYSNQPQHS. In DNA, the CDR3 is TGTGCCAGTAGCAAAGTTTTTGTGGACAGGGCGGTATATAGCAATCAGCCCCAGCATTCT.

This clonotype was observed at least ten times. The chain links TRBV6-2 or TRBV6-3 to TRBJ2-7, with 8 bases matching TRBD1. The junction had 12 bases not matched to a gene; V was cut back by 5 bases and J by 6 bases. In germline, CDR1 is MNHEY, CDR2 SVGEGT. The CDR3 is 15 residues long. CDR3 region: CASSPRTGRYREQYF. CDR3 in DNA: TGTGCCAGCAGTCCTAGGACAGGGCGGTATCGCGAGCAGTACTTC.

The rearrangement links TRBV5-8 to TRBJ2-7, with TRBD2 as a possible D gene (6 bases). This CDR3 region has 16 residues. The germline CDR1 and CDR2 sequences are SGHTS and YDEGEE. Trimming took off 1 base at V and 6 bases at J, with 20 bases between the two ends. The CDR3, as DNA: TGTGCCAGCAGCTTGTGGGGGGTCAAGGCAGCAAGCGAGCAGTACTTC. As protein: CASSLWGVKAASEQYF.

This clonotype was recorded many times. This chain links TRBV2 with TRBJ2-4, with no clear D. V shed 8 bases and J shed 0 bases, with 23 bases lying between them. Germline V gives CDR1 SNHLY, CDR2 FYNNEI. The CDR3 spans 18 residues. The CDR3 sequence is CASRPVVRHKLAKNIQYF. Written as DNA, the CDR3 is TGTGCCAGCCGCCCCGTGGTTAGACACAAACTAGCCAAAAACATTCAGTACTTC.

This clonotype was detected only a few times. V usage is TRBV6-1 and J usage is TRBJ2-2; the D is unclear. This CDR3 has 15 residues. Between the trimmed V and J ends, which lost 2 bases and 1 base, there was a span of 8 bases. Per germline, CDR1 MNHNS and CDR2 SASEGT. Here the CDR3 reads CASSEQLGNTGELFF. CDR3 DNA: TGTGCCAGCAGTGAACAATTAGGGAACACCGGGGAGCTGTTTTTT.

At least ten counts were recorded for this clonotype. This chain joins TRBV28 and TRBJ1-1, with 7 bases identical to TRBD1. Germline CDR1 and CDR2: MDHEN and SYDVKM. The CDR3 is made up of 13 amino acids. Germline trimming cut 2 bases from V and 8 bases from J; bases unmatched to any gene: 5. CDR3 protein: CASSLPGQPEAFF. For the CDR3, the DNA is TGTGCCAGCAGTTTACCGGGACAGCCGGAAGCTTTCTTT.

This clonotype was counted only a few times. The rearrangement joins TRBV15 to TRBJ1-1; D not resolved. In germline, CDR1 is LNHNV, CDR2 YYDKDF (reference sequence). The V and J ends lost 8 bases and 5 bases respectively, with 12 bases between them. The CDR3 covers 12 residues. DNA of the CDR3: TGTGCCACCGGTGCCTTGGGGACTGAAGCTTTCTTT. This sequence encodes CATGALGTEAFF.